This TCR beta chain comes out of a study of T cell repertoires in cytomegalovirus infection. Study-wide context: Researchers turned to recently identified HLA-C-restricted CMV epitopes as well as well-studied HLA-B-restricted ones. Public TCR beta signature analysis indicated the presence of both CMV infection and matching HLA type.

The length of the CDR3 is 13 residues. Germline CDR1 SGDLS, CDR2 YYNGEE. V was cut by 0 bases and J by 7 bases, with 7 bases left in between. TCRdb independently ran MiXCR on the reads; one entry per CDR3 protein. The sample lists about 770,000 distinct CDR3 sequences; 25% to 30% were seen once. A note on this clonotype: As yet, its antigen is unknown.

The sample here was cultured CD8+ T cells from PBMCs, taken from culture after CMV antigen stimulation. This sequence joins TRBV9 and TRBJ2-2; D is ambiguous. This sequence was found in a human donor in good health (CMV status not recorded). Some clones in this sample may be carry-over from other donors' samples. The CDR3 DNA is TGTGCCAGCAGCGTAGGATCGGACGGGGAGCTGTTTTTT. It is translated as CASSVGSDGELFF.